One T cell receptor beta chain is described in this entry. V lost 3 bases and J 1 base, leaving 22 bases between the germline ends. The CDR3 sequence is 19 residues long. TCR beta CDR3 region amplification was performed from RNA transcripts. The study used the HTBI primer set for a first-round RT-PCR of the TCR CDR3. TCRdb reprocessed the multiplex PCR reads with MiXCR, giving one entry per CDR3 protein. The sample includes around 700,000 distinct CDR3 sequences, about 35% seen only once; the top ten take less than 35%. The data belong to a study of T cells in Graves' hyperthyroidism and ophthalmopathy.

The chain recombines TRBV12-3 or TRBV12-4 with TRBJ1-5; possible D gene TRBD1, 5 bases. The sequencing sample was made of blood. This TCR came from a middle-aged woman with Graves' hyperthyroidism. CDR3 sequence reads: CASSLVWQGGVGSNQPQHF. CDR3 coding DNA: TGTGCCAGCAGTTTGGTTTGGCAGGGAGGTGTGGGAAGCAATCAGCCCCAGCATTTT.